The T cell receptor beta chain under discussion was sequenced for a study of identical twins. TCRdb re-derived calls from the 5' RACE reads in MiXCR, one entry per CDR3 protein. The repertoire holds some 500,000 distinct CDR3 sequences, about 14% seen once, with 0.4% to 0.55% in the top ten. This sample also appeared in a second study, on yellow fever vaccine responses in identical twins.

This clonotype originated in a woman in her late teens or twenties in good health. Sequenced sample: CD4+ T cells sorted from blood.

The CDR3 DNA is TGTGCCAGCAGCTTAGGTGGACTCGCTATAGCCAAAAACATTCAGTACTTC. This translates into CASSLGGLAIAKNIQYF. The chain combines TRBV11-2 with TRBJ2-4; possibly TRBD2 for D (5 bases). The CDR3 totals 17 residues. With 1 base removed from V and 0 bases from J, the gap between germline ends came to 13 bases. Germline CDR1 is SGHAT and CDR2 is FQNNGV.